Listed here are 17 T cell receptor beta chains from one sample, sequenced in a study of blood T cell repertoires in COVID-19. The repertoire was sequenced with immunoSEQ multiplex PCR; TCRdb's copy has only in-frame clones and lacks some. Counted here are approximately 180,000 clones, 78% occurring once; the ten biggest clones make up roughly a sixth. Source material: PBMCs or T cells enriched from blood (not recorded which). All receptors derive from a woman aged 50 to 60 who had recovered from COVID-19.

V is TRBV4-1 and J is TRBJ2-2; TRBD2 agrees at 13 bases. Germline loops: CDR1 MGHRA, CDR2 YSYEKL. The CDR3 is 18 amino acids. V shed 0 bases, J shed 0 bases, and the junction held 1 base outside the gene matches. CDR3 loop: CASSQELAGGSNTGELFF. The CDR3 DNA sequence: TGCGCCAGCAGCCAAGAACTAGCGGGAGGGTCGAACACCGGGGAGCTGTTTTTT.

This clone was counted a few times. The chain couples TRBV21-1 to TRBJ1-1. TRBV21-1 is an annotated pseudogene. The CDR3 totals 15 residues. CDR3 residues: CASSRNPRGKTEAFF. The CDR3 DNA reads TGTGCCAGCAGCCGAAACCCACGAGGGAAAACTGAAGCTTTCTTT.

The J gene is TRBJ2-6, the V gene TRBV19; no clear D. The CDR3 is made up of 16 amino acids. The V end lost 5 bases, the J end lost 1 base, and 12 bases lay between the germline ends. In germline, CDR1 is LNHDA, CDR2 SQIVND (reference sequence). The CDR3 is CASSPTRLSGANVLTF. The CDR3 bases are TGTGCCAGTAGTCCGACTCGACTTTCTGGGGCCAACGTCCTGACTTTC.

This rearrangement joins TRBV5-1 to TRBJ2-7, with TRBD2 matching over 8 bases. Germline loops: CDR1 SGHRS, CDR2 YFSETQ. CDR3 length equals 16 residues. V was clipped by 0 bases and J by 4 bases; unmatched bases: 9. The CDR3, as DNA: TGCGCCAGCAGCTTGGCACTAGCGGAGAGGAGGTACGAGCAGTACTTC. Protein product: CASSLALAERRYEQYF.

CDR3 nucleotides: TGTGCCAGCAGTGAAGCGACCGGGAATGGAAACACCATATATTTT. It is translated as CASSEATGNGNTIYF. The gene calls are TRBV2 and TRBJ1-3; D is unclear. Germline CDR1 and CDR2: SNHLY and FYNNEI. V lost 0 bases, J lost 3 bases, and 9 bases lay in between. The CDR3 totals 15 residues.

The chain links TRBV10-2 to TRBJ1-1; D unclear. The V gene lost 5 bases and the J gene lost 1 base, with 17 bases spanning the gap. CDR3 size: 16 residues. Looked up from germline, CDR1 is WSHSY and CDR2 is SAAADI. CDR3 residues: CASSRDRITANTEAFF. The CDR3 bases are TGCGCCAGCAGTCGCGATCGAATTACAGCGAACACTGAAGCTTTCTTT.

The rearrangement links TRBV2 to TRBJ2-1; 7 positions match TRBD2. V gave up 6 bases and J gave up 0 bases; unmatched junction bases: 8. The germline V gene encodes CDR1 SNHLY and CDR2 FYNNEI. This CDR3 has 16 residues. The CDR3 DNA is TGTGCCAGCAGAACCCTAGCGGCCAGCTCCTACAATGAGCAGTTCTTC. Amino acid sequence: CASRTLAASSYNEQFF. The whole variable domain, remainder taken from reference TRBV2 and TRBJ2-1, is EPEVTQTPSHQVTQMGQEVILRCVPISNHLYFYWYRQILGQKVEFLVSFYNNEISEKSEIFDDQFSVERPDGSNFTLKIRSTKLEDSAMYFCASRTLAASSYNEQFFGPGTRLTVL.

The chain carries TRBV5-4 and TRBJ1-4, with D possibly matching TRBD1 (6 bases). CDR1 is SGHNT and CDR2 is YYREEE in the germline V gene (reference sequence). Trimming shortened V by 0 bases and J by 7 bases, and 16 bases separated the two germline ends. The length of the CDR3 is 16 residues. The CDR3 DNA is TGTGCCAGCAGCTTGGGAGGGGGTCGGCGCCGTGAAAAACTGTTTTTT. This codes for CASSLGGGRRREKLFF.

The chain uses TRBV24-1 and TRBJ2-7; 8 bases align to TRBD2. Per germline, CDR1 KGHDR and CDR2 SFDVKD. The CDR3 has 17 amino acids. Unmatched junction bases numbered 11, after V lost 0 bases and J lost 5 bases. The CDR3 sequence is CATSDLAPGGGPNEQYF. In DNA, the CDR3 is TGTGCCACCAGTGATTTGGCCCCGGGAGGGGGGCCTAACGAGCAGTACTTC.

The V and J genes are TRBV5-5 and TRBJ1-1; 7 nucleotides align to TRBD1. V shed 4 bases, J shed 7 bases, and the junction held 4 bases outside the gene matches. The V gene's germline CDR1 is SGHKS and CDR2 YYEKEE (reference sequence). The CDR3 is 12 residues long. In DNA form, the CDR3 reads TGTGCCAGCAGCCTCCGGGACAGTGAAGCTTTCTTT. It specifies CASSLRDSEAFF.

This chain joins TRBV11-3 and TRBJ1-3; no reliable D call. V lost 5 bases and J lost 0, with 17 bases in between. Germline-derived CDR1 and CDR2 are SGHNT and YENEEA. The CDR3 covers 17 residues. The CDR3 loop reads CASSKARPSDSGNTIYF. The CDR3 DNA sequence: TGTGCCAGCAGCAAAGCTAGGCCTTCCGACTCTGGAAACACCATATATTTT.

This rearrangement joins TRBV4-3 to TRBJ2-1, with 11 bases that match TRBD2. CDR1 is LGHNA and CDR2 is YSLEER in the germline V gene. V was pared by 4 bases and J by 2 bases, with 1 base of the junction left unmatched. The CDR3 loop spans 15 amino acids. CDR3: CASSLGLAAYNEQFF. The CDR3 DNA sequence: TGCGCCAGCAGCCTGGGACTAGCGGCCTACAATGAGCAGTTCTTC.

V and J are TRBV18 and TRBJ2-2; 8 bases map to TRBD1. This CDR3 comprises 15 residues. The germline V gene encodes CDR1 KGHSH and CDR2 LQKENI. Trimming at V came to 3 bases and at J to 7 bases, leaving 7 bases not matched to a gene. The CDR3 spells CASSPDRDKDGELFF. The CDR3 nucleotides are TGTGCCAGCTCACCGGACAGGGATAAGGACGGGGAGCTGTTTTTT.

This clone was observed once. The chain joins TRBV19 to TRBJ2-3, with TRBD2 identical over 7 bases. J was trimmed by 1 base and V by 6 bases; bases with no gene match: 4. Germline CDR1 is LNHDA and CDR2 is SQIVND (reference sequence). There are 14 residues in the CDR3. CDR3 DNA: TGTGCCAGTAGCCCCCGGGAGGGCACAGATACGCAGTATTTT. The encoded protein is CASSPREGTDTQYF.

The chain is built from TRBV2 and TRBJ2-5; a possible D gene is TRBD2 (5 bases). Germline V lookup: CDR1 SNHLY, CDR2 FYNNEI. CDR3 size: 14 residues. Trimming cost V 4 bases and J 5 bases, with 14 bases left between them. The CDR3 region is CASSARTGTETQYF. The CDR3 coding sequence is TGTGCCAGCAGTGCTAGAACGGGAACCGAGACCCAGTACTTC.

The chain is built from TRBV7-2 and TRBJ2-2; 9 nucleotides line up with TRBD1. Germline values: CDR1 SGHTA, CDR2 FQGNSA. Losses at the gene ends were 5 bases for V and 4 bases for J; bases not matched to a gene: 2. CDR3 length equals 14 residues. In DNA form, the CDR3 reads TGTGCCAGCAGCAACAGGGGGCGCACCGGGGAGCTGTTTTTT. Its translation is CASSNRGRTGELFF.

The chain recombines TRBV28 with TRBJ1-1; D gene unclear. The CDR3 covers 13 residues. The V gene's germline CDR1 is MDHEN and CDR2 SYDVKM. The V end lost 3 bases, the J end lost 1 base, and 6 bases lay between the germline ends. The CDR3: CASSFSENTEAFF. CDR3 nucleotide sequence: TGTGCCAGCAGTTTTTCAGAGAACACTGAAGCTTTCTTT.